These 19 T cell receptor beta chains were sequenced from one sample in a study of beta chain features in type 1 diabetes. The antigens these receptors bind are not known. General study results and limits: TCRB CDR3s were moderately but significantly shorter in Type 1 diabetes patients in all four CD4+ subsets.

Of the isolated RNA, all was reverse transcribed, and so the sequenced material was expressed TCRB transcripts. Here immunoSEQ multiplex PCR was the method, and the copy in TCRdb shows in-frame clones only, minus some. The profile shows around 40,000 clones, roughly 70% of them singletons. The specimen sequenced was Tregs from blood. Receptors originate from a woman aged 18-29 years with type 1 diabetes.

The gene calls are TRBV5-6 and TRBJ2-1; possibly TRBD1 for D (5 bases). The CDR3 has 11 residues. Germline CDR1 and CDR2: SGHDT and YYEEEE. Deletions cut 4 bases from V and 9 bases from J, with 8 bases between. The CDR3 here is CASSATGEQFF. CDR3 DNA sequence: TGTGCCAGCAGCGCTACAGGTGAGCAGTTCTTC.

There are a few counts of this clone. This sequence joins TRBV7-9 and TRBJ1-3; 7 nucleotides agree with TRBD1. V shed 5 bases and J 7 bases; nucleotides not matched to a gene: 11. The CDR3 runs 15 residues. Per germline, CDR1 SEHNR and CDR2 FQNEAQ (reference sequence). CDR3 coding DNA: TGTGCCAGCAGCATAAGCGGACAGGCCCGGAACACCATATATTTT. Its protein is CASSISGQARNTIYF.

This chain uses TRBV12-5 with TRBJ2-3; D is unclear. Trimming removed 5 bases from V and 3 bases from J, with 3 bases in between. Germline values: CDR1 LGHNT, CDR2 FRNRAP. The CDR3 length is 11 residues. The CDR3 DNA reads as TGTGCTAGTGGTCTTACAGATACGCAGTATTTT. Its protein product is CASGLTDTQYF. The full variable domain, in which reference TRBV12-5 and TRBJ2-3 provide the parts outside the CDR3, is DARVTQTPRHKVTEMGQEVTMRCQPILGHNTVFWYRQTMMQGLELLAYFRNRAPLDDSGMPKDRFSAEMPDATLATLKIQPSEPRDSAVYFCASGLTDTQYFGPGTRLTVL.

The gene calls are TRBV5-4 and TRBJ2-5, with 9 positions matching TRBD1. CDR1 is SGHNT, CDR2 YYREEE, per germline (reference sequence). The CDR3 has 16 amino acids. Losses at the gene ends were 0 bases for V and 2 bases for J; bases not matched to a gene: 5. CDR3 residues: CASSLDIGTGQETQYF. CDR3 bases: TGTGCCAGCAGCTTGGACATAGGGACAGGGCAAGAGACCCAGTACTTC.

The genes are TRBV27 and TRBJ2-7; 7 bases match TRBD1. V was clipped by 6 bases and J by 4 bases; unmatched bases: 21. Germline V CDR1 and CDR2: MNHEY, SMNVEV (reference sequence). There are 18 residues in the CDR3. The CDR3 region has the DNA TGTGCCAGCAGAAGGGTGGGGCCTGACAGGGTGCGAGAGTACGAGCAGTACTTC. Translating it yields CASRRVGPDRVREYEQYF.

V usage is TRBV7-8 and J usage is TRBJ2-1; 8 nucleotides align to TRBD1. The ends lost 5 bases at V and 4 bases at J; junction bases unmatched: 7. The CDR3 totals 15 residues. Per germline, CDR1 SGHVS and CDR2 FQNEAQ. The CDR3 nucleotides are TGTGCCAGCAGCGTAGACAGGGGAAGGTACAATGAGCAGTTCTTC. Its protein is CASSVDRGRYNEQFF.

The rearrangement uses TRBV5-1 and TRBJ2-7, with D possibly matching TRBD2 (7 bases). The CDR3 has 13 amino acids. Germline V gene sequence: CDR1 SGHRS, CDR2 YFSETQ. V shed 4 bases and J shed 7 bases, with 15 bases lying between them. This CDR3 is CASSPGGRMEQYF. The CDR3 region has the DNA TGCGCCAGCAGCCCGGGGGGCCGGATGGAGCAGTACTTC.

The gene calls are TRBV7-9 and TRBJ2-3; tentative D call: TRBD2 (5 bases). Germline values: CDR1 SEHNR, CDR2 FQNEAQ (reference sequence). CDR3 size: 13 residues. V lost 9 bases to trimming and J lost 1 base, with 11 bases between them. The CDR3 DNA reads as TGTGCCAGTCATCACGGGGGCACAGATACGCAGTATTTT. It translates to CASHHGGTDTQYF.

The chain has TRBV10-3 and TRBJ2-3, with D possibly being TRBD2 (5 bases). The V end lost 5 bases, the J end lost 7 bases, and 16 bases lay between the germline ends. This CDR3 has 14 residues. Germline V gene data show CDR1 as ENHRY and CDR2 as SYGVKD. The CDR3 sequence is CAISRSVEDNTQYF. DNA for the CDR3: TGTGCCATCAGTCGTAGCGTGGAAGATAATACGCAGTATTTT.

V usage is TRBV4-2 and J usage is TRBJ2-1; possible D gene TRBD2, 6 bases. The CDR3 spans 17 residues. V lost 0 bases, J lost 3 bases, and 15 bases lay in between. Germline V gives CDR1 LGHNA, CDR2 YNFKEQ. CDR3 sequence (DNA): TGTGCCAGCAGCCAAGATACAGGCCTAGCGTTCTACAATGAGCAGTTCTTC. It specifies CASSQDTGLAFYNEQFF.

The gene calls are TRBV7-2 and TRBJ2-1; TRBD2 matches at 8 bases. V was clipped by 1 base and J by 7 bases; unmatched bases: 9. Germline-derived CDR1 and CDR2 are SGHTA and FQGNSA. This CDR3 comprises 16 residues. The CDR3 here is CASSLGGSGGVNEQFF. As DNA, the CDR3 is TGTGCCAGCAGCTTAGGCGGTTCGGGGGGGGTGAATGAGCAGTTCTTC.

The rearrangement links TRBV15 to TRBJ1-3; D is uncertain. CDR1 is LNHNV and CDR2 is YYDKDF in the germline V gene (reference sequence). This CDR3 is built from 16 residues. The germline V and J ends were trimmed by 1 base and 0 bases, with 10 bases remaining between them. The CDR3 here is CATSRVPALSGNTIYF. CDR3 bases: TGTGCCACCAGCAGAGTCCCAGCGCTCTCTGGAAACACCATATATTTT.

The chain employs TRBV18 and TRBJ2-1; 7 nucleotides align to TRBD2. CDR1 is KGHSH and CDR2 is LQKENI in the germline V gene. The CDR3 runs 13 residues. V shed 5 bases and J 8 bases; nucleotides not matched to a gene: 6. CDR3 amino acids: CASSAGVGDEQFF. The CDR3, as DNA: TGTGCCAGCTCAGCGGGAGTTGGCGATGAGCAGTTCTTC. Based on the CDR3 plus reference TRBV18 and TRBJ2-1, the full variable domain is NAGVMQNPRHLVRRRGQEARLRCSPMKGHSHVYWYRQLPEEGLKFMVYLQKENIIDESGMPKERFSAEFPKEGPSILRIQQVVRGDSAAYFCASSAGVGDEQFFGPGTRLTVL.

The chain is built from TRBV7-2 and TRBJ2-7; possible D gene TRBD2, 6 bases. The V and J ends lost 3 bases and 0 bases respectively, with 6 bases between them. Germline V gene lookup returns CDR1 SGHTA and CDR2 FQGNSA. This CDR3 spans 13 amino acids. CDR3 region: CASSFGSSYEQYF. CDR3 bases: TGTGCCAGCAGCTTCGGGAGCTCCTACGAGCAGTACTTC.

Here the CDR3 DNA reads TGCGCCAGCAGCCAAGTCGTGGGACAGGGGGTCCCTCAGCCCCAGCATTTT. Translating gives CASSQVVGQGVPQPQHF. This sequence joins TRBV4-3 and TRBJ1-5, with 11 bases identical to TRBD1. V was clipped by 1 base and J by 6 bases; unmatched bases: 8. Germline CDR1 reads LGHNA; CDR2 reads YSLEER. The CDR3 runs to 17 residues.

This clone was picked up a small number of times. The gene calls are TRBV18 and TRBJ1-4; no definite D call. The CDR3 totals 15 residues. Germline V gene data show CDR1 as KGHSH and CDR2 as LQKENI. Trimming shortened V by 6 bases and J by 0 bases, and 11 bases separated the two germline ends. CDR3 nucleotides: TGTGCCAGCTCCCTCCAGATTACAACTAATGAAAAACTGTTTTTT. It is translated as CASSLQITTNEKLFF.

The chain employs TRBV6-1 and TRBJ2-7; 9 bases are a match to TRBD1. The CDR3 is 15 amino acids. After removal of 5 bases from V and 1 base from J, the junction contained 6 bases not matched to a gene. Germline CDR1 is MNHNS and CDR2 is SASEGT. CDR3 bases: TGTGCCAGCAGTAACCCGGGGACAGGGTCCTACGAGCAGTACTTC. Protein sequence: CASSNPGTGSYEQYF.

The V call is TRBV4-1, the J call TRBJ2-4; D remains ambiguous. Germline V gene data show CDR1 as MGHRA and CDR2 as YSYEKL. Trimming removed 4 bases at V and 0 bases at J, with 10 bases between. The CDR3 loop spans 15 amino acids. The CDR3 loop is CASSPLALAKNIQYF. The DNA of the CDR3 is TGCGCCAGCAGCCCTTTGGCCCTAGCCAAAAACATTCAGTACTTC.

The rearrangement uses TRBV5-1 and TRBJ1-5; perhaps TRBD1 as D (6 bases). The CDR3 has 14 residues. Trimming cost V 0 bases and J 6 bases, with 10 bases left between them. Per germline, CDR1 SGHRS and CDR2 YFSETQ. In DNA, the CDR3 is TGCGCCAGCAGCTTGGGGGGGCCAGGTCAGCCCCAGCATTTT. It specifies CASSLGGPGQPQHF. The variable domain in full, with the rest retrieved from reference TRBV5-1 and TRBJ1-5, is KAGVTQTPRYLIKTRGQQVTLSCSPISGHRSVSWYQQTPGQGLQFLFEYFSETQRNKGNFPGRFSGRQFSNSRSEMNVSTLELGDSALYLCASSLGGPGQPQHFGDGTRLSIL.